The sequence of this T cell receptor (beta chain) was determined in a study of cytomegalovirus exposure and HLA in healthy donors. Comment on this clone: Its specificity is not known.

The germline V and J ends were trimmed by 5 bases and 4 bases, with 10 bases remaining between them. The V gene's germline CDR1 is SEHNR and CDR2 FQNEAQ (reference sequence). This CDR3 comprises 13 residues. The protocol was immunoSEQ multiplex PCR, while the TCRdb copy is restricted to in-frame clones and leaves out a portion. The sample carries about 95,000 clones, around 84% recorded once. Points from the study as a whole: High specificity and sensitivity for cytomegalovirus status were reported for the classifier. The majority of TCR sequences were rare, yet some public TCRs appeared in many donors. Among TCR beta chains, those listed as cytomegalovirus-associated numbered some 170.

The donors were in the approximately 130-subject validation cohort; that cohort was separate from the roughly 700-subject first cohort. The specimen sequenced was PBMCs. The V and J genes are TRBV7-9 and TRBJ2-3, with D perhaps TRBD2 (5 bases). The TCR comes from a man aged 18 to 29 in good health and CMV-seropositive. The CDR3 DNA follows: TGTGCCAGCAGCCCTGGGAGCCCAGATACGCAGTATTTT. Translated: CASSPGSPDTQYF.